This is a list of T cell receptor beta chains from one sample in a study of graft-versus-host responses after intestinal transplantation. Using immunoSEQ multiplex PCR, the repertoire was profiled, and TCRdb retains in-frame clones only, with some absent. Of 100,000 to 120,000 clones listed, around 93% are singletons. Their antigens remain unidentified. The sequences come from unstimulated CD8+ T cells sorted from spleen or lymph node cells, collected before intestinal transplant. These receptors all stem from a human donor who received an intestinal transplant. The CDR3 runs from the conserved cysteine through the conserved F or W. D genes are given only for firm matches. A clone size is listed for some rows: how often the clone was seen (once, few, many), or a class if it is expanded.

d_call: -; v_call: TRBV27; j_call: TRBJ2-7; clone_size: once; cdr3_aa: CASSFQGTSYEQYF; cdr3_nt: TGTGCCAGCAGTTTTCAGGGGACCTCCTACGAGCAGTACTTC
d_call: TRBD2; v_call: TRBV9; j_call: TRBJ2-1; clone_size: -; cdr3_aa: CASSVDEGLAGKNEQFF; cdr3_nt: TGTGCCAGCAGCGTAGATGAAGGACTAGCGGGAAAAAATGAGCAGTTCTTC
d_call: TRBD1; v_call: TRBV10-2; j_call: TRBJ1-1; clone_size: few; cdr3_aa: CASGDRSDEAFF; cdr3_nt: TGCGCCAGCGGGGACAGGAGCGATGAAGCTTTCTTT
d_call: TRBD2; v_call: TRBV28; j_call: TRBJ2-5; clone_size: -; cdr3_aa: CASSFFVGGPETQYF; cdr3_nt: TGTGCCAGCAGTTTTTTCGTGGGAGGGCCAGAGACCCAGTACTTC
d_call: -; v_call: TRBV29-1; j_call: TRBJ2-1; clone_size: -; cdr3_aa: CSVWTEFYNEQFF; cdr3_nt: TGCAGCGTTTGGACAGAATTTTACAATGAGCAGTTCTTC
d_call: -; v_call: TRBV21-1; j_call: TRBJ2-7; clone_size: few; cdr3_aa: CASSEGQGHYEQYF; cdr3_nt: TGTGCCAGCAGCGAGGGGCAGGGGCACTACGAGCAGTACTTC
d_call: -; v_call: TRBV30; j_call: TRBJ2-3; clone_size: -; cdr3_aa: CAWSNTGLTDTQYF; cdr3_nt: TGTGCCTGGAGTAATACAGGGCTTACAGATACGCAGTATTTT
d_call: TRBD2; v_call: TRBV28; j_call: TRBJ2-1; clone_size: -; cdr3_aa: CASSLSGGPYNEQFF; cdr3_nt: TGTGCCAGCAGTTTAAGCGGGGGACCCTACAATGAGCAGTTCTTC
d_call: TRBD1; v_call: TRBV7-9; j_call: TRBJ2-2; clone_size: -; cdr3_aa: CASSQGQGYDTGELFF; cdr3_nt: TGTGCCAGCAGCCAGGGACAGGGGTACGACACCGGGGAGCTGTTTTTT
d_call: -; v_call: TRBV11-2; j_call: TRBJ1-1; clone_size: -; cdr3_aa: CASSLMVGDEAFF; cdr3_nt: TGTGCCAGCAGCTTAATGGTGGGAGATGAAGCTTTCTTT
d_call: TRBD2; v_call: TRBV27; j_call: TRBJ2-1; clone_size: -; cdr3_aa: CASSLGGGLAYNEQFF; cdr3_nt: TGTGCCAGCAGTTTAGGAGGGGGACTAGCCTACAATGAGCAGTTCTTC
d_call: TRBD2; v_call: TRBV5-6; j_call: TRBJ2-1; clone_size: once; cdr3_aa: CASTSGLAGVVNEQFF; cdr3_nt: TGTGCCAGCACTTCTGGACTAGCGGGAGTCGTCAATGAGCAGTTCTTC
d_call: -; v_call: TRBV18; j_call: TRBJ1-1; clone_size: few; cdr3_aa: CASSPPRNTEAFF; cdr3_nt: TGTGCCAGCTCACCACCCAGGAACACTGAAGCTTTCTTT
d_call: -; v_call: TRBV9; j_call: TRBJ2-1; clone_size: -; cdr3_aa: CASSVDLNEQFF; cdr3_nt: TGTGCCAGCAGCGTAGATCTGAATGAGCAGTTCTTC
d_call: -; v_call: TRBV29-1; j_call: TRBJ1-2; clone_size: -; cdr3_aa: CSVEDGNGYTF; cdr3_nt: TGCAGCGTTGAGGATGGCAATGGCTACACCTTC
d_call: TRBD2; v_call: TRBV19; j_call: TRBJ2-1; clone_size: -; cdr3_aa: CASSISGVNEQFF; cdr3_nt: TGTGCCAGTAGTATTAGCGGGGTCAATGAGCAGTTCTTC
d_call: -; v_call: TRBV27; j_call: TRBJ2-7; clone_size: -; cdr3_aa: CASSLQGGYEQYF; cdr3_nt: TGTGCCAGCAGTTTACAGGGGGGCTACGAGCAGTACTTC
d_call: -; v_call: TRBV7-9; j_call: TRBJ1-2; clone_size: -; cdr3_aa: CASSLLPAGSTF; cdr3_nt: TGTGCCAGCAGCTTACTCCCCGCAGGTTCCACCTTC
d_call: -; v_call: TRBV27; j_call: TRBJ2-3; clone_size: once; cdr3_aa: CASSPSALSGTQYF; cdr3_nt: TGTGCCAGCAGTCCCTCCGCCCTGTCTGGTACGCAGTATTTT
d_call: -; v_call: TRBV10-3; j_call: TRBJ1-1; clone_size: once; cdr3_aa: CAIGYREAEAFF; cdr3_nt: TGTGCCATCGGATACAGGGAAGCTGAAGCTTTCTTT
d_call: TRBD1; v_call: TRBV29-1; j_call: TRBJ1-1; clone_size: -; cdr3_aa: CSVTGGRTEAFF; cdr3_nt: TGCAGCGTTACAGGGGGTAGGACTGAAGCTTTCTTT
d_call: -; v_call: TRBV2; j_call: TRBJ2-7; clone_size: -; cdr3_aa: CASSEEGGPTYEQYF; cdr3_nt: TGTGCCAGCAGTGAAGAAGGGGGTCCGACCTACGAGCAGTACTTC
d_call: -; v_call: TRBV29-1; j_call: TRBJ1-2; clone_size: once; cdr3_aa: CSVPSDGTNYGYTF; cdr3_nt: TGCAGCGTCCCCTCGGACGGGACTAACTATGGCTACACCTTC
d_call: TRBD1; v_call: TRBV5-6; j_call: TRBJ2-7; clone_size: -; cdr3_aa: CASSGRDRNSYEQYF; cdr3_nt: TGTGCCAGCAGCGGCAGGGACAGAAACTCCTACGAGCAGTACTTC
d_call: -; v_call: TRBV19; j_call: TRBJ2-7; clone_size: -; cdr3_aa: CASSTEINEQYF; cdr3_nt: TGTGCCAGTAGTACAGAGATAAACGAGCAGTACTTC
d_call: -; v_call: TRBV9; j_call: TRBJ2-1; clone_size: -; cdr3_aa: CASRGGNEQFF; cdr3_nt: TGTGCCAGCAGGGGAGGCAATGAGCAGTTCTTC
d_call: -; v_call: TRBV6-5; j_call: TRBJ1-1; clone_size: -; cdr3_aa: CASSQYTEAFF; cdr3_nt: TGTGCCAGCAGCCAGTACACTGAAGCTTTCTTT
d_call: -; v_call: TRBV5-6; j_call: TRBJ1-5; clone_size: -; cdr3_aa: CASSLRDQPQHF; cdr3_nt: TGTGCCAGCAGCTTGAGGGATCAGCCCCAGCATTTT
d_call: -; v_call: TRBV15; j_call: TRBJ2-7; clone_size: -; cdr3_aa: CATSRVTSWYEQYF; cdr3_nt: TGTGCCACCAGCAGAGTCACTAGCTGGTACGAGCAGTACTTC
d_call: -; v_call: TRBV2; j_call: TRBJ1-1; clone_size: -; cdr3_aa: CASSEDYRVTEAFF; cdr3_nt: TGTGCCAGCAGTGAGGACTACAGGGTCACTGAAGCTTTCTTT
d_call: TRBD1; v_call: TRBV13; j_call: TRBJ2-5; clone_size: -; cdr3_aa: CASSNQTGGGETQYF; cdr3_nt: TGTGCCAGCAGCAACCAGACAGGGGGTGGAGAGACCCAGTACTTC
d_call: -; v_call: TRBV27; j_call: TRBJ2-7; clone_size: once; cdr3_aa: CASSFGTPGYEQYF; cdr3_nt: TGTGCCAGCAGTTTTGGGACCCCGGGATACGAGCAGTACTTC
d_call: -; v_call: TRBV27; j_call: TRBJ2-7; clone_size: once; cdr3_aa: CASSLFAVPYEQYF; cdr3_nt: TGTGCCAGCAGTTTATTCGCGGTTCCTTACGAGCAGTACTTC
d_call: -; v_call: TRBV19; j_call: TRBJ1-1; clone_size: once; cdr3_aa: CASSKDSMNTEAFF; cdr3_nt: TGTGCCAGTAGTAAGGACAGCATGAACACTGAAGCTTTCTTT
d_call: -; v_call: TRBV6-5; j_call: TRBJ2-7; clone_size: -; cdr3_aa: CASTSTTYEQYF; cdr3_nt: TGTGCCAGCACCTCGACAACCTACGAGCAGTACTTC
d_call: -; v_call: TRBV19; j_call: TRBJ2-7; clone_size: -; cdr3_aa: CASSMIPGSGEQYF; cdr3_nt: TGTGCCAGTAGTATGATCCCAGGAAGCGGCGAGCAGTACTTC
d_call: -; v_call: TRBV5-1; j_call: TRBJ1-2; clone_size: -; cdr3_aa: CASPRTHYGYTF; cdr3_nt: TGCGCCAGCCCTAGGACGCACTATGGCTACACCTTC
d_call: TRBD2; v_call: TRBV11-1; j_call: TRBJ2-1; clone_size: -; cdr3_aa: CASSLGPGGYNEQFF; cdr3_nt: TGTGCCAGCAGCTTAGGTCCCGGGGGGTACAATGAGCAGTTCTTC
d_call: -; v_call: TRBV9; j_call: TRBJ2-7; clone_size: -; cdr3_aa: CASSINREEEQYF; cdr3_nt: TGTGCCAGCAGCATCAACAGGGAAGAGGAGCAGTACTTC
d_call: -; v_call: TRBV9; j_call: TRBJ1-1; clone_size: -; cdr3_aa: CASSVVLNTEAFF; cdr3_nt: TGTGCCAGCAGCGTAGTGTTGAACACTGAAGCTTTCTTT
d_call: -; v_call: TRBV9; j_call: TRBJ2-3; clone_size: -; cdr3_aa: CASSPGLYEDTQYF; cdr3_nt: TGTGCCAGCAGCCCAGGGTTGTATGAAGATACGCAGTATTTT
d_call: TRBD1; v_call: TRBV5-1; j_call: TRBJ1-2; clone_size: -; cdr3_aa: CASSPGQGRWGDGYTF; cdr3_nt: TGCGCCAGCAGCCCCGGACAGGGCCGTTGGGGGGATGGCTACACCTTC
d_call: -; v_call: TRBV5-8; j_call: TRBJ2-7; clone_size: few; cdr3_aa: CASSFNYEQYF; cdr3_nt: TGTGCCAGCAGCTTTAACTACGAGCAGTACTTC
d_call: -; v_call: TRBV29-1; j_call: TRBJ2-6; clone_size: -; cdr3_aa: CSVLEGSGGANVLTF; cdr3_nt: TGCAGCGTATTAGAGGGCTCAGGTGGGGCCAACGTCCTGACTTTC
d_call: -; v_call: TRBV6-5; j_call: TRBJ1-5; clone_size: -; cdr3_aa: CASSYDSLSNQPQHF; cdr3_nt: TGTGCCAGCAGTTACGACAGTCTAAGCAATCAGCCCCAGCATTTT
d_call: -; v_call: TRBV4-1; j_call: TRBJ1-2; clone_size: once; cdr3_aa: CASSPITSTGANYGYTF; cdr3_nt: TGCGCCAGCAGCCCCATCACGTCGACAGGAGCTAACTATGGCTACACCTTC
d_call: -; v_call: TRBV27; j_call: TRBJ2-7; clone_size: -; cdr3_aa: CASSFEGGYEQYF; cdr3_nt: TGTGCCAGCAGTTTTGAAGGGGGCTACGAGCAGTACTTC
d_call: -; v_call: TRBV27; j_call: TRBJ1-1; clone_size: -; cdr3_aa: CASSFYGGATEAFF; cdr3_nt: TGTGCCAGCAGTTTTTACGGTGGAGCCACCGAAGCTTTCTTT
d_call: -; v_call: TRBV19; j_call: TRBJ2-7; clone_size: -; cdr3_aa: CASSISGTYEQYF; cdr3_nt: TGTGCCAGTAGTATTAGCGGTACCTACGAGCAGTACTTC
d_call: -; v_call: TRBV28; j_call: TRBJ1-1; clone_size: -; cdr3_aa: CASSYSLFAFF; cdr3_nt: TGTGCCAGCAGTTACAGCCTTTTCGCTTTCTTT
d_call: -; v_call: TRBV6-5; j_call: TRBJ1-3; clone_size: -; cdr3_aa: CASSRGGAGNTIYF; cdr3_nt: TGTGCCAGCAGCCGAGGGGGTGCCGGAAACACCATATATTTT
d_call: -; v_call: TRBV6-1; j_call: TRBJ2-1; clone_size: -; cdr3_aa: CASTPGHEQFF; cdr3_nt: TGTGCCAGCACCCCCGGGCATGAGCAGTTCTTC